Listed below are T cell receptor beta chains from one sample, sequenced in a study of blood T cell repertoires in COVID-19. The assay was immunoSEQ multiplex PCR, and TCRdb's table has in-frame clones only and misses some. The sample consists of under 75,000 clones, 92% of them appearing once. Sequencing was performed on peripheral blood. These receptors were collected from a man between 45 and 60 years old with active COVID-19. Both conserved end residues are part of each CDR3. D genes are given only for firm matches. A clone size is listed for some rows: how often the clone was seen (once, few, many), or a class if it is expanded.

TRBJ2-1,TRBV28,.,.,TGTGCCAGCAGTTTCCGCTTTACCCCGCGCAATGAGCAGTTCTTC,CASSFRFTPRNEQFF
TRBJ2-7,TRBV10-3,.,.,TGTGCCATCAGTGACCCAAGACAGATCTACGAGCAGTACTTC,CAISDPRQIYEQYF
TRBJ2-5,TRBV11-2,.,.,TGTGCCAGCAGCTTAGGGGTGGGGCCCCAAGAGACCCAGTACTTC,CASSLGVGPQETQYF
TRBJ2-7,TRBV11-2,.,.,TGTGCCAGCAGCTTAGGCGCCTACGAGCAGTACTTC,CASSLGAYEQYF
TRBJ1-1,TRBV7-9,.,.,TGTGCCAGCAGCTTACACGGTGCGAACACTGAAGCTTTCTTT,CASSLHGANTEAFF
TRBJ1-1,TRBV5-6,.,.,TGTGCCAGCAGCTTCGAAAGAGACACTGAAGCTTTCTTT,CASSFERDTEAFF
TRBJ2-7,TRBV2,TRBD2,.,TGTGCCAGCAGTCTAGCGGGTGAGGGGTACGAGCAGTACTTC,CASSLAGEGYEQYF
TRBJ2-5,TRBV12-3/TRBV12-4,.,.,TGTGCCAGCTCCGCCAGCGAGCAAGAGACCCAGTACTTC,CASSASEQETQYF
TRBJ2-2,TRBV7-3,TRBD2,.,TGTGCCAGCAGCTCTAGCGGGGGGAACACCGGGGAGCTGTTTTTT,CASSSSGGNTGELFF
TRBJ2-5,TRBV19,.,.,TGTGCCAGTAGTGATACGGGAGAAACAGAGACCCAGTACTTC,CASSDTGETETQYF
TRBJ2-5,TRBV28,.,.,TGTGCCAGCAAGCCGGGACATCACCAAGAGACCCAGTACTTC,CASKPGHHQETQYF
TRBJ1-5,TRBV18,TRBD1,.,TGTGCCAGCTCACCAAAGGTGGGACAGAGCAATCAGCCCCAGCATTTT,CASSPKVGQSNQPQHF
TRBJ2-3,TRBV19,TRBD2,.,TGTGCCAGTAGTGCGGGGGGGGTTGATACGCAGTATTTT,CASSAGGVDTQYF
TRBJ2-5,TRBV5-1,TRBD2,.,TGCGCCAGCAGCTTGGCGGGACTAGCGGGAGAAGAGACCCAGTACTTC,CASSLAGLAGEETQYF
TRBJ2-2,TRBV18,.,.,TGTGCCAGCTCACCCATGGCGGACGGGGAGCTGTTTTTT,CASSPMADGELFF
TRBJ2-7,TRBV18,TRBD2,.,TGTGCCAGCTCACCTTCTAGCGGGGGCCTCGCCTCCTACGAGCAGTACTTC,CASSPSSGGLASYEQYF
TRBJ1-2,TRBV6-6,TRBD1,.,TGTGCCAGCAGTCCCCGGGACAGGGGGCGTTTTAGGCTGGGTGGCTACACCTTC,CASSPRDRGRFRLGGYTF
TRBJ2-4,TRBV19,.,once,TGTGCCAGTAGTAGGGTGAACGAGGACAAAAACATTCAGTACTTC,CASSRVNEDKNIQYF
TRBJ1-2,TRBV6-5,TRBD1,once,TGTGCCAGCAGCACAAACGGACAGGGCACTGGCTACACCTTC,CASSTNGQGTGYTF
TRBJ1-2,TRBV20-1,.,.,TGCAGTGCTAGGACTGGTGGCTACACCTTC,CSARTGGYTF
TRBJ2-3,TRBV11-3,.,once,TGTGCCAGCAGCGTGATAACCGGGGGTACGCAGTATTTT,CASSVITGGTQYF
TRBJ1-2,TRBV6-5,TRBD1,.,TGTGCCAGCAGCTACGGGCAGGGGGCGCGGAACTATGGCTACACCTTC,CASSYGQGARNYGYTF
TRBJ2-3,TRBV28,TRBD2,.,TGTGCCAGCAGTGGCGGGGGGGCGGGCACAGATACGCAGTATTTT,CASSGGGAGTDTQYF
TRBJ2-2,TRBV5-5,.,.,TGTGCCAGCAGCTTTACAGGGATTTATACGAACACCGGGGAGCTGTTTTTT,CASSFTGIYTNTGELFF
TRBJ2-5,TRBV5-5,TRBD2,.,TGTGCCAGCAGCTTGGCGGGAGGGGAGACCCAGTACTTC,CASSLAGGETQYF
TRBJ2-3,TRBV19,TRBD1,.,TGTGCCAGTAGTTGGGGCCCGGGACAGGCTCGGTATTTT,CASSWGPGQARYF
TRBJ1-5,TRBV18,.,.,TGTGCCAGCTCACCATTCGGGAGCAATCAGCCCCAGCATTTT,CASSPFGSNQPQHF
TRBJ1-2,TRBV7-8,TRBD1,.,TGTGCCAGCAGCGCGGGCGACAGGGGCACTATATTAACTAACTATGGCTACACCTTC,CASSAGDRGTILTNYGYTF
TRBJ2-7,TRBV5-1,.,.,TGCGCCAGCAGCTTACCTCGAGGGGAGGCAGACCCCTACGAGCAGTACTTC,CASSLPRGEADPYEQYF
TRBJ2-3,TRBV4-1,.,.,TGCGCCAGCAGCCAAGTCTGGCGGGGTAAAATCGATACGCAGTATTTT,CASSQVWRGKIDTQYF
TRBJ1-5,TRBV9,.,.,TGTGCCAGCAGCGTCTCTGGGGCCCTTAATCAGCCCCAGCATTTT,CASSVSGALNQPQHF
TRBJ2-5,TRBV9,TRBD2,.,TGTGCCAGCAGTGTAACTAGCGGGGGACAAGAGACCCAGTACTTC,CASSVTSGGQETQYF
TRBJ2-2,TRBV2,.,.,TGTGCCAGCAGTACCGGGACAACCACCGGGGAGCTGTTTTTT,CASSTGTTTGELFF
TRBJ2-1,TRBV11-3,TRBD2,.,TGTGCCAGCAGCCGAAGGTATAGCGGGAGGTATGAGCAGTTCTTC,CASSRRYSGRYEQFF
TRBJ2-3,TRBV10-2,TRBD2,.,TGCGCCAGCAGTGCGATTGCGGGGGTCACAGATACGCAGTATTTT,CASSAIAGVTDTQYF
TRBJ2-1,TRBV28,.,.,TGTGCCAGCAGTTTACCGAGCTACAATGAGCAGTTCTTC,CASSLPSYNEQFF
TRBJ1-4,TRBV15,.,.,TGTGCCACCAGCAAAGAAGCCCAGGGTTTTAATGAAAAACTGTTTTTT,CATSKEAQGFNEKLFF
TRBJ1-1,TRBV7-2,.,.,TGTGCCAGCAGCTTAGGGGGATTTGGGAGGCGGAACACTGAAGCTTTCTTT,CASSLGGFGRRNTEAFF
TRBJ1-5,TRBV6-5,.,.,TGTGCCAGCAGCCAAAGCCTACAGGGACATCAGCCCCAGCATTTT,CASSQSLQGHQPQHF
TRBJ2-3,TRBV5-4,TRBD2,.,TGTGCCAGCAGCTCGCGACTAGCGGGAGGGTACACAGATACGCAGTATTTT,CASSSRLAGGYTDTQYF